This entry lists 29 T cell receptor beta chains sequenced from one sample in a study of CXCR3-negative and CXCR3-positive naive CD8 T cells. Study-level results: In CXCR3-positive naive cells, the TRB CDR3s were more hydrophobic than in CXCR3-negative naive cells.

TRB cDNA libraries were made by UMI-labeled 5' RACE. Reprocessing the 5' RACE reads, TCRdb reports a single entry for every CDR3 protein and omits DNA. Found here are approximately 65,000 distinct CDR3 sequences; the top ten clones hold around 0.7%. Antigens of these TCRs are unknown. The sample consisted of naive CXCR3+ CD8+ T cells from blood. The subset: CD45RO-CCR7+CD27+CD95- naive CD8+ T cells expressing CXCR3 (TNR3+). The receptors come from a human donor in good health. Some clones in this sample may be carry-over from other donors' samples.

The chain uses TRBV14 and TRBJ2-7. The CDR3 has 14 amino acids. Germline V gives CDR1 SGHDN, CDR2 FVKESK. The CDR3: CASSHIQENYEQYF. Together with reference TRBV14 and TRBJ2-7, the CDR3 gives the full variable domain: EAGVTQFPSHSVIEKGQTVTLRCDPISGHDNLYWYRRVMGKEIKFLLHFVKESKQDESGMPNNRFLAERTGGTYSTLKVQPAELEDSGVYFCASSHIQENYEQYFGPGTRLTVT.

This rearrangement joins TRBV7-9 to TRBJ2-2; TCRdb names TRBD1, which stays unverified in the absence of DNA. The CDR3 loop spans 15 amino acids. Germline V gene data show CDR1 as SEHNR and CDR2 as FQNEAQ (reference sequence). The CDR3 is CASSRPLGWTGELFF.

The rearrangement uses TRBV29-1 and TRBJ2-3; there is no DNA to check the TCRdb D call of TRBD2. The CDR3 runs 14 residues. The germline gives CDR1 SQVTM, CDR2 ANQGSEA. The CDR3 here is CSVPWLAGEDTQYF.

V is TRBV29-1 and J is TRBJ2-1. CDR3 length: 11 residues. Germline assignment: CDR1 SQVTM and CDR2 ANQGSEA. The CDR3 loop reads CSVGGMNEQFF.

The rearrangement joins TRBV3-1 to TRBJ2-7; the TCRdb call, TRBD1, lacks DNA for checking. Germline V CDR1 and CDR2: LGHDT, YNNKEL (reference sequence). The CDR3 extends over 16 amino acids. This CDR3 reads CASSQMWGAFGYEQYF.

The rearrangement links TRBV12-3 or TRBV12-4 to TRBJ2-7. CDR3 size: 16 residues. CDR3 residues: CASSLLLAGNSYEQYF.

Here the CDR3 reads CSVDAPGTRSYNEQFF. The chain links TRBV29-1 to TRBJ2-1; TCRdb returns TRBD2, unconfirmable since there is no DNA. Germline V gives CDR1 SQVTM, CDR2 ANQGSEA. The CDR3 runs 16 residues.

This chain uses TRBV6-6 with TRBJ2-1; TCRdb's D gene call, TRBD1, goes unchecked for lack of DNA. Germline CDR1 is MNHNY and CDR2 is SVGAGI (reference sequence). The CDR3 length is 12 residues. CDR3 sequence: CASSNRVNEQFF.

The V call is TRBV24-1, the J call TRBJ2-2. CDR3 length: 13 residues. In germline, CDR1 is KGHDR, CDR2 SFDVKD. The chain's CDR3 is CAVSIANTGELFF.

The rearrangement joins TRBV7-2 to TRBJ2-1; no DNA is available, so the TRBD2 call from TCRdb remains unchecked. The CDR3 runs to 18 residues. Looked up from germline, CDR1 is SGHTA and CDR2 is FQGNSA. The CDR3 sequence is CASSSQALAGVVYNEQFF.

The chain joins TRBV11-3 to TRBJ2-7; TCRdb outputs TRBD1, but without DNA this stays unchecked. This CDR3 has 13 amino acids. Germline V lookup: CDR1 SGHNT, CDR2 YENEEA. Here the CDR3 reads CASSSGQGYEQYF.

CDR3: CAISEPPGLGTDTQYF. The gene calls are TRBV10-3 and TRBJ2-3; lacking DNA, the TRBD2 call made by TCRdb goes unchecked. CDR3 length: 16 residues. CDR1 is ENHRY, CDR2 SYGVKD, per germline.

This chain links TRBV2 with TRBJ2-4; the D call of TRBD2 rests on TCRdb alone, since no DNA is present to check it. The V gene's germline CDR1 is SNHLY and CDR2 FYNNEI. The CDR3 is made up of 15 amino acids. This CDR3 reads CASTDSPDPKNIQYF.

The chain carries TRBV7-2 and TRBJ2-5. The CDR3 is 12 amino acids. Germline CDR1 and CDR2: SGHTA and FQGNSA. CDR3 sequence reads: CASSLDRETQYF.

This chain joins TRBV7-2 and TRBJ2-5; TCRdb calls TRBD1, which cannot be checked without DNA. This CDR3 region has 14 residues. The germline gives CDR1 SGHTA, CDR2 FQGNSA. This CDR3 reads CASSPHRDTETQYF.

V is TRBV29-1 and J is TRBJ1-1; checking the TCRdb D call of TRBD1 is not possible without DNA. The length of the CDR3 is 12 residues. CDR1 and CDR2 (germline): SQVTM, ANQGSEA. CDR3: CSVEGTVSEAFF. Full variable domain (rest looked up from reference TRBV29-1 and TRBJ1-1): SAVISQKPSRDICQRGTSLTIQCQVDSQVTMMFWYRQQPGQSLTLIATANQGSEATYESGFVIDKFPISRPNLTFSTLTVSNMSPEDSSIYLCSVEGTVSEAFFGQGTRLTVV.

The chain joins TRBV19 to TRBJ2-2; lacking DNA, the TRBD2 call made by TCRdb goes unchecked. Germline CDR1 reads LNHDA; CDR2 reads SQIVND (reference sequence). There are 17 residues in the CDR3. The CDR3 sequence is CASTRTLAGGPTGELFF.

The chain carries TRBV7-9 and TRBJ1-1; TCRdb lists TRBD1, though no DNA is available to test this call. This CDR3 is built from 13 residues. CDR1 and CDR2 from the germline V gene are SEHNR and FQNEAQ (reference sequence). CDR3 region: CASSVGTIGEAFF.

The rearrangement joins TRBV29-1 to TRBJ1-2; TCRdb's D call of TRBD1 is untestable without DNA. Germline V gene data show CDR1 as SQVTM and CDR2 as ANQGSEA. The CDR3 runs 14 residues. The CDR3 sequence is CSVGDQTRVYGYTF.

The V gene is TRBV7-2, the J gene TRBJ2-7; TCRdb designates TRBD1, a call that cannot be tested without DNA. The germline V gene encodes CDR1 SGHTA and CDR2 FQGNSA. CDR3 size: 14 residues. The CDR3 sequence is CASSSSGIPGEQYF.

The chain uses TRBV29-1 and TRBJ2-2; with no DNA, the TCRdb D assignment of TRBD1 cannot be verified. Germline V gives CDR1 SQVTM, CDR2 ANQGSEA. CDR3 length equals 14 residues. The chain's CDR3 is CSVEDTGTTGELFF.

The rearrangement links TRBV6-6 to TRBJ2-5; TCRdb proposes TRBD2, but this gene call is untestable without DNA. The CDR3 contains 17 residues. The germline V gene encodes CDR1 MNHNY and CDR2 SVGAGI (reference sequence). Here the CDR3 reads CASRPRGSGVIQETQYF.

This chain joins TRBV29-1 and TRBJ2-7; TCRdb outputs TRBD2, but without DNA this stays unchecked. Germline loops: CDR1 SQVTM, CDR2 ANQGSEA. The CDR3 is 12 amino acids. The chain's CDR3 is CSVGGLGYEQYF.

The rearrangement uses TRBV9 and TRBJ2-1; with no DNA, the TCRdb D assignment of TRBD1 cannot be verified. The CDR3 extends over 15 amino acids. The germline gives CDR1 SGDLS, CDR2 YYNGEE. CDR3 sequence: CASSERQDTDNEQFF.

V usage is TRBV7-2 and J usage is TRBJ2-2; lacking DNA, the TRBD2 call made by TCRdb goes unchecked. This CDR3 comprises 16 residues. CDR1 SGHTA and CDR2 FQGNSA come from the germline V gene. The CDR3 region is CASSVTGGLRGGELFF. The complete variable domain, with remaining parts taken from reference TRBV7-2 and TRBJ2-2, reads GAGVSQSPSNKVTEKGKDVELRCDPISGHTALYWYRQSLGQGLEFLIYFQGNSAPDKSGLPSDRFSAERTGGSVSTLTIQRTQQEDSAVYLCASSVTGGLRGGELFFGEGSRLTVL.

The J gene is TRBJ1-6, the V gene TRBV5-1. CDR1 SGHRS and CDR2 YFSETQ come from the germline V gene. This CDR3 comprises 15 residues. CDR3 sequence reads: CASSLGGGTSSPLHF.

J is TRBJ2-7 and V is TRBV21-1; TCRdb's assignment of TRBD1 cannot be checked, as there is no DNA. TRBV21-1 is annotated as a pseudogene. This CDR3 is 14 amino acids long. The CDR3 sequence: CASSIQGFSYEQYF.

The rearrangement links TRBV12-3 or TRBV12-4 to TRBJ2-7; no DNA is available, so the TRBD1 call from TCRdb remains unchecked. The CDR3 runs 15 residues. The CDR3 sequence is CASSLGQGAHYEQYF.

The genes are TRBV20-1 and TRBJ2-3; the D call from TCRdb, TRBD1, cannot be confirmed without DNA. There are 15 residues in the CDR3. The germline CDR1 and CDR2 sequences are DFQATT and SNEGSKA (reference sequence). The CDR3 region is CSARWDRAATDTQYF.